This paragraph covers one T cell receptor (beta chain) sequence. Its antigen is as yet unknown. This entry is derived from a study of blood T cells in healthy people across ages. The germline CDR1 and CDR2 sequences are DFQATT and SNEGSKA (reference sequence). The ends were cut back, 4 bases at V and 7 bases at J, with 15 bases in the middle. This CDR3 contains 13 residues. The draw of peripheral blood yielded approximately 10 milliliters from each donor. Study-level results: It was held that the diversity estimates obtained from one million T cells were underestimates.

Then a second PCR, running roughly 7 to 11 cycles, was carried out with a sample-barcoded 5' primer and a J-beta primer mix. TCRdb re-called the 5' RACE reads with MiXCR, one entry per CDR3 protein. The sample shows approximately 1,700,000 distinct CDR3 sequences, about two fifths of them seen only once. This sequence was found in a human donor in good health. The chain joins TRBV20-1 to TRBJ2-3, with D maybe TRBD1 (6 bases). The specimen sequenced was blood. The CDR3 protein is CSANNRVTNTQYF. The DNA for the CDR3 is TGCAGTGCTAATAACAGGGTAACGAATACGCAGTATTTT.